This is a list of T cell receptor beta chains from one sample in a study of PD-L1 blockade in urothelial cancer. Assay used: immunoSEQ multiplex PCR; TCRdb lists only in-frame clones, some missing. The sample consists of roughly 56,000 clones, about 80% of them appearing once. The material sequenced was PBMCs, taken around atezolizumab (anti-PD-L1) treatment. The receptors were gathered from a man aged 70 or older with urothelial cancer. Each CDR3 is given with its conserved first and last residue.

cdr3_length	v_call	j_call	cdr3_aa
15	TRBV15	TRBJ1-2	CATSRTQVINYGYTF
13	TRBV29-1	TRBJ1-1	CSARPGGITEAFF
13	TRBV5-1	TRBJ2-1	CVSSFPPRDRLFF
14	TRBV19	TRBJ2-3	CASSYGRGSDTQYF
15	TRBV30	TRBJ2-1	CAWSQTSGVNNEQFF
16	TRBV10-3	TRBJ1-5	CAISETTSLSNQPQHF
18	TRBV10-2	TRBJ2-2	CASSDHRARWKNTGELFF
15	TRBV19	TRBJ2-7	CASAFSGQGAYEQYF
14	TRBV14	TRBJ2-3	CASSPLGGTDTQYF
18	TRBV18	TRBJ2-7	CASSPNWLRTSGSNEQYF
17	TRBV4-1	TRBJ2-5	CASSQGLRDRGMKTQYF
13	TRBV18	TRBJ2-7	CASTPGGWSEQYF
12	TRBV6-6	TRBJ1-4	CASSYRREKLFF
15	TRBV9	TRBJ2-1	CASSVGTGGYNEQFF
15	TRBV6-5	TRBJ2-2	CASSYDGRAAGELFF
15	TRBV30	TRBJ1-1	CAWSSAGIMNTEAFF
15	TRBV5-4	TRBJ2-7	CASSSYRDRVNEQYF
15	TRBV19	TRBJ2-1	CASSYMGGWYNEQFF
15	TRBV2	TRBJ2-3	CASRRLAGVKDTQYF
15	TRBV2	TRBJ2-1	CASTGGLASYNEQFF
16	TRBV7-9	TRBJ1-5	CASSSQDRNSNQPQHF
14	TRBV7-2	TRBJ2-5	CASSFQGRQETQYF
18	TRBV6-1	TRBJ2-1	CASSEDLRWREGRNEQFF
17	TRBV5-1	TRBJ2-7	CASSLAPGLADSYEQYF
15	TRBV14	TRBJ1-2	CASSQDRGPNYGYTF
15	TRBV19	TRBJ2-6	CASSYRSSGANVLTF
16	TRBV5-1	TRBJ2-1	CASSSTRDSRSGEQFF
14	TRBV7-9	TRBJ2-1	CASSAAGGGNEQFF
14	TRBV18	TRBJ2-4	CASSPGAQRDGLSF